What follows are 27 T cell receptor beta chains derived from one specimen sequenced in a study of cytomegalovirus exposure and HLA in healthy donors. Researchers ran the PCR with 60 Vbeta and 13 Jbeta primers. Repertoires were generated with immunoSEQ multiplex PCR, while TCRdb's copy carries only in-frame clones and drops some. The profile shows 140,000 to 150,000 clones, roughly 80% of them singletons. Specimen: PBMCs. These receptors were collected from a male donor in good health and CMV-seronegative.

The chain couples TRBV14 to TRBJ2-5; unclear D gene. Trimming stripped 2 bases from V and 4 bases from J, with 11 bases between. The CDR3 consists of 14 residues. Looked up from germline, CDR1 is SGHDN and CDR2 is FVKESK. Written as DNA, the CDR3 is TGTGCCAGCAGCCAATTCAGGAATTTAGAGACCCAGTACTTC. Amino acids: CASSQFRNLETQYF. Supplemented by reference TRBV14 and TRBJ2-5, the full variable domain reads EAGVTQFPSHSVIEKGQTVTLRCDPISGHDNLYWYRRVMGKEIKFLLHFVKESKQDESGMPNNRFLAERTGGTYSTLKVQPAELEDSGVYFCASSQFRNLETQYFGPGTRLLVL.

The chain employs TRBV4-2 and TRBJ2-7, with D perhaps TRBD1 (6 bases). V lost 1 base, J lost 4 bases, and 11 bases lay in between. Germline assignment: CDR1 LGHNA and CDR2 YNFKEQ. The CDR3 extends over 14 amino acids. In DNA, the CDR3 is TGTGCCAGCAGCCAAGGACAGGTGGTATACGAGCAGTACTTC. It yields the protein CASSQGQVVYEQYF.

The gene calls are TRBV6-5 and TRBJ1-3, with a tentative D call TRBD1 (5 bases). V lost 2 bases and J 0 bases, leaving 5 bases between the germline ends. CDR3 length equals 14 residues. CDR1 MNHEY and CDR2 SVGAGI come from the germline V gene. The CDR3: CASSYDSSGNTIYF. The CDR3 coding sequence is TGTGCCAGCAGTTACGACAGCTCTGGAAACACCATATATTTT.

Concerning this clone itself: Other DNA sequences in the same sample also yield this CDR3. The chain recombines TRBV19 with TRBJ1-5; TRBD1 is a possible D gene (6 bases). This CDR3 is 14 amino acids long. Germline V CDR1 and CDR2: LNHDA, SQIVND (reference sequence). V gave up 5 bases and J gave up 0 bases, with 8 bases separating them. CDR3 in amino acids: CASSGQYSNQPQHF. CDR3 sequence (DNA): TGTGCCAGTAGTGGACAGTATAGCAATCAGCCCCAGCATTTT.

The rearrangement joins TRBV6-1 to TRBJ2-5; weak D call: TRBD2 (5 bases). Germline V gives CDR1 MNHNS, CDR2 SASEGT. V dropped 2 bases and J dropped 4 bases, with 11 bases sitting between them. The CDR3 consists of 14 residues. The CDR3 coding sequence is TGTGCCAGCAGTGAATTTGAGGGTAGAGAGACCCAGTACTTC. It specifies CASSEFEGRETQYF.

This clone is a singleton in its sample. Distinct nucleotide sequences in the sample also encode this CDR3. CDR3 in amino acids: CAISEGGNTEAFF. In DNA form, the CDR3 reads TGTGCCATCAGTGAAGGGGGCAACACTGAAGCTTTCTTT. The gene calls are TRBV10-3 and TRBJ1-1; 7 nucleotides align to TRBD1. The CDR3 loop spans 13 amino acids. Germline-derived CDR1 and CDR2 are ENHRY and SYGVKD. The V segment lost 3 bases and the J segment 2 bases; nucleotides outside the gene matches: 0.

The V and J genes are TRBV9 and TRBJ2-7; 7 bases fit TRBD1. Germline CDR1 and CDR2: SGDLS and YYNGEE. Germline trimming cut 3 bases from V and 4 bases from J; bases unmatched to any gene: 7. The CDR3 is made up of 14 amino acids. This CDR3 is CASSAAPQGYEQYF. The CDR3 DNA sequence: TGTGCCAGCAGCGCCGCCCCACAGGGGTACGAGCAGTACTTC.

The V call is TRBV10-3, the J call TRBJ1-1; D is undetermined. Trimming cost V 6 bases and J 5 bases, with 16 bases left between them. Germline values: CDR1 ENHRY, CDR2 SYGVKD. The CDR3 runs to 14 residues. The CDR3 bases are TGTGCCATCAGGAGCGCTGCCCTTCGGACTGAAGCTTTCTTT. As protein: CAIRSAALRTEAFF.

This CDR3 is CASSAQSGNEQYF. In DNA form, the CDR3 reads TGTGCCAGCAGTGCACAATCAGGAAACGAGCAGTACTTC. V usage is TRBV2 and J usage is TRBJ2-7; no clear D gene. The CDR3 has 13 amino acids. From germline, CDR1 is SNHLY and CDR2 FYNNEI. The germline V and J ends were trimmed by 4 bases and 5 bases, with 12 bases remaining between them.

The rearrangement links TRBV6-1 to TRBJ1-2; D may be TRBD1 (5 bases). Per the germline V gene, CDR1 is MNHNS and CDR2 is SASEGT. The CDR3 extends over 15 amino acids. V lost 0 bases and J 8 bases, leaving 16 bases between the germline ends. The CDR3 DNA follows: TGTGCCAGCAGTGAAGCTAGCAGGGTAGGGCCGGGCTACACCTTC. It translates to CASSEASRVGPGYTF.

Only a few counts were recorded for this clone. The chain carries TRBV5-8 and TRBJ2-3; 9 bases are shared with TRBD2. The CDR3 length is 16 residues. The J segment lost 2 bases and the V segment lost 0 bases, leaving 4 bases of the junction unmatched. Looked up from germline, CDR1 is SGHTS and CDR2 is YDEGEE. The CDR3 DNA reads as TGTGCCAGCAGCTTGGTAGCTAGCGGGACCACAGATACGCAGTATTTT. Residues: CASSLVASGTTDTQYF.

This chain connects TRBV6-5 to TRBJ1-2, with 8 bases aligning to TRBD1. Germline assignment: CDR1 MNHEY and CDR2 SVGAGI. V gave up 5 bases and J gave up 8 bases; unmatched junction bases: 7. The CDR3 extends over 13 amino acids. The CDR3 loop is CASSLRTGCGYTF. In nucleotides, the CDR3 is TGTGCCAGCAGTCTTAGGACAGGGTGCGGCTACACCTTC.

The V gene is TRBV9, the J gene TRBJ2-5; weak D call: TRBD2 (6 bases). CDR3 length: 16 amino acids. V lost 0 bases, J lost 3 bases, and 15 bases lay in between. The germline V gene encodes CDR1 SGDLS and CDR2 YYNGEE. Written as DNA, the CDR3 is TGTGCCAGCAGCGTAGCTACGGGATGGGGGGAAGAGACCCAGTACTTC. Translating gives CASSVATGWGEETQYF.

This CDR3 is CASSENSGGETQYF. CDR3 DNA: TGCGCCAGCAGTGAAAATAGCGGGGGGGAGACCCAGTACTTC. The chain couples TRBV4-3 to TRBJ2-5; 10 bases fit TRBD2. In germline, CDR1 is LGHNA, CDR2 YSLEER. Losses at the gene ends were 6 bases for V and 5 bases for J; bases not matched to a gene: 6. This CDR3 contains 14 residues.

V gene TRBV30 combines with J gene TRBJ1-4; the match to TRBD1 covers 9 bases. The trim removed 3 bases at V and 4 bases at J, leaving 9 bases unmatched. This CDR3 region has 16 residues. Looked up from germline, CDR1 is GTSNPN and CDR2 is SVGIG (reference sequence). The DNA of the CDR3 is TGTGCCTGGAGCGACCGGACAGGGGCGGATAATGAAAAACTGTTTTTT. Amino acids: CAWSDRTGADNEKLFF.

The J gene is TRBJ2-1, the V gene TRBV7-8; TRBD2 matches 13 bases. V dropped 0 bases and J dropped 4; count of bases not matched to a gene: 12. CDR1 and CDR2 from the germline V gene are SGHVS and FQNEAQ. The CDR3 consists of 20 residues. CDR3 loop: CASSLASGTGGLAGYNEQFF. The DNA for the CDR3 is TGTGCCAGCAGCTTAGCGTCCGGGACAGGGGGACTAGCGGGGTACAATGAGCAGTTCTTC.

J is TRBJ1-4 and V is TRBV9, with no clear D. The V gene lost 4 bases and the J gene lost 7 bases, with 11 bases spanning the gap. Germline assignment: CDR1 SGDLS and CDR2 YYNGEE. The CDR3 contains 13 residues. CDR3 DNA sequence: TGTGCCAGCAGCCCCGGTCTCGTTGAAAAACTGTTTTTT. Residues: CASSPGLVEKLFF.

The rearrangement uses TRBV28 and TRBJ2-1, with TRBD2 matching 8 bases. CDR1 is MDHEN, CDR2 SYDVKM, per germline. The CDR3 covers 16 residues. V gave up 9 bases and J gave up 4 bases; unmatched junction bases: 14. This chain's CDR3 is CASYQFPGGGYNEQFF. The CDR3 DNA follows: TGTGCCAGTTACCAATTTCCGGGCGGGGGGTACAATGAGCAGTTCTTC.

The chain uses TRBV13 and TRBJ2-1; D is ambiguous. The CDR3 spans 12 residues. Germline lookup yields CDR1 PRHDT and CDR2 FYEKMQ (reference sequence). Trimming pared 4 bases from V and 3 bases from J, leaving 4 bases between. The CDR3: CASSYSYNEQFF. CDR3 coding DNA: TGTGCCAGCAGCTATAGCTACAATGAGCAGTTCTTC. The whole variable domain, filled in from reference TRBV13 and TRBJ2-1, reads AAGVIQSPRHLIKEKRETATLKCYPIPRHDTVYWYQQGPGQDPQFLISFYEKMQSDKGSIPDRFSAQQFSDYHSELNMSSLELGDSALYFCASSYSYNEQFFGPGTRLTVL.

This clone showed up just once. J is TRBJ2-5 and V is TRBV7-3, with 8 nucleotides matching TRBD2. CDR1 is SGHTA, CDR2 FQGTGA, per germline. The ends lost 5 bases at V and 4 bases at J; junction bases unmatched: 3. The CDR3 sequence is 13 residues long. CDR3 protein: CASSPGGGETQYF. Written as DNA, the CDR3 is TGTGCCAGCAGCCCGGGGGGGGGAGAGACCCAGTACTTC.

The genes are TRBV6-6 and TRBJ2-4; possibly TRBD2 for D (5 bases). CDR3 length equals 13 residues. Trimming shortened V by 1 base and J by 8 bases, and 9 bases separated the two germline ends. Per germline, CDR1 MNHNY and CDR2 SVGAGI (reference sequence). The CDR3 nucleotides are TGTGCCAGCAGTTACTTAACCGGGGACATTCAGTACTTC. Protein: CASSYLTGDIQYF.

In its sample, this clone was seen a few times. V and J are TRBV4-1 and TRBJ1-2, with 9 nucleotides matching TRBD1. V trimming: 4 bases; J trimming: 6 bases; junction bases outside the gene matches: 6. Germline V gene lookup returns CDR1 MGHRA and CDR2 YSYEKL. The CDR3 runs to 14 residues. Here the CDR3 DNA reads TGCGCCAGCAGCCCGCGGACAGGGGTTGATGGCTACACCTTC. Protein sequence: CASSPRTGVDGYTF.

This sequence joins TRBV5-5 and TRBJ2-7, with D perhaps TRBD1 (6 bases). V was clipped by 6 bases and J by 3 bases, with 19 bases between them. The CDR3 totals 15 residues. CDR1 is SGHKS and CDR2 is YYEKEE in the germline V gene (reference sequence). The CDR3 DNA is TGTGCCAGCACCGACGGACAGATGAACAGCTACGAGCAGTACTTC. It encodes CASTDGQMNSYEQYF.

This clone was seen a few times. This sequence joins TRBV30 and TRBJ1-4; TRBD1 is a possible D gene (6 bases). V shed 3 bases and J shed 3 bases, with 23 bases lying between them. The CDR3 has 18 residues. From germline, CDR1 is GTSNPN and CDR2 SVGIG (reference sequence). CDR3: CAWSLQDSRIGSNEKLFF. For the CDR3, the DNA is TGTGCCTGGAGCCTTCAGGACAGCCGGATAGGCTCTAATGAAAAACTGTTTTTT.

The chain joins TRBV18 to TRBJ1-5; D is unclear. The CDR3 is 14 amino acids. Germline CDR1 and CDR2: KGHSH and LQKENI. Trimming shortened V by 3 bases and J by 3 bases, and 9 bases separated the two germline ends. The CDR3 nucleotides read TGTGCCAGCTCACCTAGGCAGGACAATCAGCCCCAGCATTTT. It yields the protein CASSPRQDNQPQHF.

CDR3 DNA: TGTGCCAGCAGCCAGAGCGGGGCTGAACAAGAGACCCAGTACTTC. This translates into CASSQSGAEQETQYF. V usage is TRBV7-9 and J usage is TRBJ2-5; 7 bases align to TRBD2. The V and J ends lost 5 bases and 2 bases, in that order; junction bases with no gene match: 8. CDR1 and CDR2 from the germline V gene are SEHNR and FQNEAQ (reference sequence). The CDR3 has 15 residues.

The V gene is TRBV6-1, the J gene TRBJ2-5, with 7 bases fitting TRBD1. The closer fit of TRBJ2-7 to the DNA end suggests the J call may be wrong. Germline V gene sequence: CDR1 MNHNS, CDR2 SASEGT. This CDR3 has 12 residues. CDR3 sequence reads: CASRDRVGEQYF. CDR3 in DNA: TGTGCCAGCAGAGACAGGGTTGGCGAGCAGTACTTC.